What follows describes a single T cell receptor beta chain. This clone was observed once. The target of this receptor is not known. No base qualities exist here, and no much larger clone lies one base off it. This entry comes from a study of T cells in localized non-small cell lung cancer (TCRdb year 2020). Regarding the study in general: Comparing tumors with uninvolved tumor-adjacent lungs, the study looked at the T cell repertoires of hundreds of patients with early-stage NSCLC. The cohort consisted of around 250 treatment-naive NSCLC patients whose localized lung tumors had been resected. NSCLC patients had a mean age of around 61 years, and around 140 were male and over 85 female.

Overall study results and their limits: Because multi-region sequencing of the tumors was not done, intratumor heterogeneity could not be ruled out. Uninvolved tumor-adjacent lung showed the highest T cell clonality, higher than tumor, which suggests more focused antigenic responses in the adjacent lung. Longer overall survival was associated with higher T cell density in blood, whereas shorter survival was associated with higher clonality in adjacent lung. Because the study design was exploratory, TCR variables were selected using unadjusted p-values without false-discovery rate correction. A median of approximately 57 of the top 100 tumor clones were detected in paired uninvolved adjacent lung, and around 27 of these tumor clones were also found among the top 100 clones of the paired uninvolved adjacent lung.

At diagnosis, peripheral blood, uninvolved tumor-adjacent lung and tumor were collected and were preserved as a mix of fresh-frozen and FFPE material. For TCR repertoire profiling, the blood samples were analyzed as peripheral blood mononuclear cells. The immunoSEQ Assay was used to sequence TCR beta CDR3 regions from DNA. Concerning the study's data processing: To compute T cell density, TCR beta template counts were normalized to usable DNA, which was estimated by amplifying housekeeping genes. Using the preseqR package, richness was estimated by extrapolating to 120,000 templates for tissue samples and 400,000 templates for PBMC samples. Clonality was calculated as one minus Pielou's evenness. Differential abundance testing on productive amino-acid clonotypes, with a minimum total count of 5 and an alpha of 0.1, was used to identify tissue-enriched TCRs. The Jaccard Index and the Morisita Overlap Index were used to quantify repertoire overlap between compartments. GLIPH clustered TCR beta CDR3s with public tetramer-defined viral CDR3s; viral motifs required at least three viral sequences plus V-gene enrichment. TCRdb holds this immuneACCESS table with in-frame rearrangements only. Some clones are missing; in checked studies, unresolved V genes explain under half, and the rest has no known cause. That table gives V, J and clone size, and the DNA gave D and trimming. Recorded for this sample are nearly 15,000 clones; 85% of them occurred a single time. Jointly, the top ten make up less than 4.5% of the sample.

The clonotype was recovered from a woman between 35 and 70 years old with stage I lung adenocarcinoma. Source: peripheral blood, taken before any cancer treatment.

The sequenced DNA: TGTGCCAGCAGCTTAGATCTAACGGGGGGGAACACAGATACGCAGTATTTT. This codes for CASSLDLTGGNTDTQYF. The chain joins TRBV11-2 to TRBJ2-3; the central 8 bases match TRBD2. The CDR3 numbers 17 residues from cysteine through phenylalanine. Of all the DNA, just the CDR3 is kept, 51 bases in frame from base 1. According to the germline V gene, CDR1 reads SGHAT and CDR2 reads FQNNGV. Trimming leaves V shorter by 0 bases and J shorter by 2 bases, with the junction holding 7 bases beyond the gene matches.